Ten or more counts support the clone carrying this TCR beta chain. Its antigen is unidentified. This entry belongs to a study of identical twins. In TCRdb, the 5' RACE reads were re-called with MiXCR into one record per CDR3 protein. The sample carries around 570,000 distinct CDR3 sequences, roughly 9.5% recorded once. J lost 3 bases, V lost 5 bases, and 11 bases had no gene match. The CDR3 covers 16 residues. Per the germline V gene, CDR1 is LGHDT and CDR2 is YNNKEL (reference sequence). Regarding the study as a whole: Beta out-of-frame sequences showed weaker excess twin sharing.

The same specimen was also included in a second study, on yellow fever vaccine responses in identical twins.

The V and J genes are TRBV3-1 and TRBJ2-3, with 7 nucleotides matching TRBD2. The sample was PBMCs. The sequence was collected from a woman younger than 30 in good health. The CDR3 nucleotides are TGTGCCAGCAGCGAACTCGAGACTAGCTCGACAGATACGCAGTATTTT. This gives the protein CASSELETSSTDTQYF.